This entry describes one T cell receptor beta chain. Its antigen is undetermined. TCRdb keeps only in-frame clones here, not all; method: immunoSEQ multiplex PCR. The table shows about 79,000 clones, with around 74% occurring only once. This record belongs to a study of vaccination effects on CD4 cells after COVID-19. In the ViraFEST assay, antigen-specific CD4+ clonotypes were identified by expansion after peptide-pool stimulation. Upon completion of 10 days in culture, CD4+ T cells were isolated. Trimming stripped 6 bases from V and 3 bases from J, with 20 bases between. Germline values: CDR1 MDHEN, CDR2 SYDVKM. The CDR3 length is 16 residues.

This specimen consisted of CD4+ T cells from PBMCs cultured with HCoV-229E spike peptides, obtained before COVID-19 vaccination. The sequence came from a human donor who received a COVID-19 vaccine. The rearrangement links TRBV28 to TRBJ1-2, with D possibly being TRBD1 (5 bases). The CDR3, as DNA: TGTGCCAGCAGAGATTGGGGGATCTCGGAAGACTATGGCTACACCTTC. Translated: CASRDWGISEDYGYTF.